One and the same sample provided the 31 T cell receptor beta chains below, sequenced in a study of cytomegalovirus exposure and HLA in healthy donors. The study ran its PCR with 60 Vbeta and 13 Jbeta primers. Some clones are missing from TCRdb's copy, which holds only in-frame ones; the method was immunoSEQ multiplex PCR. Here the sample spans about 150,000 clones, approximately 80% being singletons. Material: PBMCs. The source of these receptors is a boy between 2 and 10 years old in good health and CMV-seronegative.

The chain uses TRBV18 and TRBJ1-2; 9 nucleotides agree with TRBD1. V gave up 3 bases and J gave up 5 bases; unmatched junction bases: 4. This CDR3 contains 14 residues. The germline gives CDR1 KGHSH, CDR2 LQKENI. The CDR3 bases are TGTGCCAGCTCACCGACGGACAGGGGTTATGGCTACACCTTC. Translation gives CASSPTDRGYGYTF.

The chain uses TRBV28 and TRBJ2-5, with 9 bases lining up with TRBD2. TRBJ2-7 matches the DNA end more closely, so the J call is doubtful. The germline V gene has CDR1 MDHEN and CDR2 SYDVKM. This CDR3 has 18 residues. CDR3 amino acids: CASTPPGTSRRSSYEQYF. Written as DNA, the CDR3 is TGTGCCAGCACCCCTCCCGGGACTAGCCGCAGAAGCTCCTACGAGCAGTACTTC.

The V call is TRBV6-6, the J call TRBJ1-1; 8 bases agree with TRBD1. Germline V CDR1 and CDR2: MNHNY, SVGAGI (reference sequence). V lost 4 bases, J lost 8 bases, and 6 bases stayed unmatched. The CDR3 contains 13 residues. The CDR3: CASSSSRTGEAFF. CDR3 coding DNA: TGTGCCAGCAGTTCATCAAGGACAGGGGAAGCTTTCTTT.

Worth noting for this clone: The junction and the germline gene differ at one end; a read error may be behind it. The gene calls are TRBV5-1 and TRBJ2-1; 13 positions agree with TRBD2. The CDR3 runs 16 residues. Germline values: CDR1 SGHRS, CDR2 YFSETQ. DNA of the CDR3: TGCGCCAGCAGCGGGAGACTAGCGGGGGGAAGGAATGAGCAGCTCTTC. Protein: CASSGRLAGGRNEQLF.

This clone has a single count. V and J are TRBV19 and TRBJ2-4, with D perhaps TRBD2 (5 bases). The CDR3 contains 15 residues. CDR1 and CDR2 from the germline V gene are LNHDA and SQIVND (reference sequence). V lost 3 bases, J lost 1 base, and 10 bases lay in between. The CDR3: CASSIPSGAKNIQYF. As DNA, the CDR3 is TGTGCCAGTAGTATCCCCTCGGGGGCCAAAAACATTCAGTACTTC.

The chain joins TRBV28 to TRBJ2-3, with TRBD2 identical over 9 bases. The CDR3 consists of 16 residues. The ends lost 3 bases at V and 4 bases at J; junction bases unmatched: 8. Germline assignment: CDR1 MDHEN and CDR2 SYDVKM. The CDR3 spells CASSLTGTSMSDTQYF. CDR3 in DNA: TGTGCCAGCAGTTTGACCGGGACTAGCATGTCAGATACGCAGTATTTT.

V gene TRBV27 combines with J gene TRBJ2-1; 8 nucleotides agree with TRBD2. The CDR3 spans 15 residues. V dropped 2 bases and J dropped 2; count of bases not matched to a gene: 2. CDR1 is MNHEY and CDR2 is SMNVEV in the germline V gene (reference sequence). In nucleotides, the CDR3 is TGTGCCAGCAGTTTAGGGGGACTAGCCTACAATGAGCAGTTCTTC. Its protein product is CASSLGGLAYNEQFF.

The rearrangement links TRBV28 to TRBJ2-5, with D maybe TRBD1 (6 bases). The CDR3 loop spans 13 amino acids. Trimming pared 3 bases from V and 4 bases from J, leaving 9 bases between. Germline V gene data show CDR1 as MDHEN and CDR2 as SYDVKM. CDR3 amino acids: CASSFLRGETQYF. For the CDR3, the DNA is TGTGCCAGCAGTTTCCTCAGGGGAGAGACCCAGTACTTC.

CDR3 sequence reads: CASSSVQGAAYEQYF. The CDR3 DNA sequence: TGTGCCAGTAGCTCAGTGCAGGGGGCCGCCTACGAGCAGTACTTC. The chain links TRBV19 to TRBJ2-7, with TRBD1 matching 8 bases. This CDR3 region has 15 residues. The V and J ends lost 6 bases and 2 bases, in that order; junction bases with no gene match: 9. The germline V gene has CDR1 LNHDA and CDR2 SQIVND (reference sequence). Supplemented by reference TRBV19 and TRBJ2-7, the full variable domain reads DGGITQSPKYLFRKEGQNVTLSCEQNLNHDAMYWYRQDPGQGLRLIYYSQIVNDFQKGDIAEGYSVSREKKESFPLTVTSAQKNPTAFYLCASSSVQGAAYEQYFGPGTRLTVT.

V and J are TRBV5-1 and TRBJ2-4; the match to TRBD2 covers 10 bases. V lost 1 base, J lost 0 bases, and 16 bases stayed unmatched. This CDR3 comprises 21 residues. Germline V gene lookup returns CDR1 SGHRS and CDR2 YFSETQ. The CDR3 is CASSLPVRASGGPLAKNIQYF. CDR3 sequence (DNA): TGCGCCAGCAGCTTGCCCGTCAGGGCTAGCGGGGGCCCCCTAGCCAAAAACATTCAGTACTTC.

The chain joins TRBV9 to TRBJ1-1, with D maybe TRBD1 (5 bases). This CDR3 is built from 17 residues. Germline V gives CDR1 SGDLS, CDR2 YYNGEE. V lost 3 bases to trimming and J lost 0 bases, with 18 bases between them. The CDR3 is CASSAGQGRPLNTEAFF. The CDR3 bases are TGTGCCAGCAGCGCGGGCCAGGGCAGACCGTTGAACACTGAAGCTTTCTTT.

V and J are TRBV28 and TRBJ2-7; D may be TRBD1 (5 bases). CDR1 and CDR2 (germline): MDHEN, SYDVKM. V shed 6 bases and J shed 1 base, with 22 bases lying between them. The CDR3 length is 17 residues. The CDR3 reads CASSNPGYRRISYEQYF. The CDR3, as DNA: TGTGCCAGCAGCAACCCTGGGTACAGGCGGATATCCTACGAGCAGTACTTC. The full variable domain, completed using reference TRBV28 and TRBJ2-7, is DVKVTQSSRYLVKRTGEKVFLECVQDMDHENMFWYRQDPGLGLRLIYFSYDVKMKEKGDIPEGYSVSREKKERFSLILESASTNQTSMYLCASSNPGYRRISYEQYFGPGTRLTVT.

This sequence joins TRBV7-8 and TRBJ2-7; 7 bases are a match to TRBD2. Trimming at V came to 6 bases and at J to 3 bases, leaving 8 bases not matched to a gene. The CDR3 loop spans 14 amino acids. The V gene's germline CDR1 is SGHVS and CDR2 FQNEAQ. CDR3 sequence: CASSPGLQNYEQYF. DNA for the CDR3: TGTGCCAGCAGTCCGGGACTACAAAACTACGAGCAGTACTTC.

V usage is TRBV7-8 and J usage is TRBJ1-2; no clear D gene. Deletions cut 7 bases from V and 6 bases from J, with 12 bases between. CDR3 length equals 12 residues. Germline lookup yields CDR1 SGHVS and CDR2 FQNEAQ. The CDR3 spells CASNVRGNGYTF. The CDR3 bases are TGTGCCAGCAACGTGCGAGGAAATGGCTACACCTTC.

The CDR3 coding sequence is TGTGCCATCAGTGAGTCCGGGACAGTTGAAGCTTTCTTT. It specifies CAISESGTVEAFF. The V gene is TRBV10-3, the J gene TRBJ1-1; 7 bases line up with TRBD1. After removal of 0 bases from V and 7 bases from J, the junction contained 2 bases not matched to a gene. There are 13 residues in the CDR3. Germline-derived CDR1 and CDR2 are ENHRY and SYGVKD.

In nucleotides, the CDR3 is TGTGCCAGCAGCTTGGTGGACAGGGGGGCAGATACGCAGTATTTT. It is translated as CASSLVDRGADTQYF. The rearrangement links TRBV5-5 to TRBJ2-3, with 10 bases lining up with TRBD1. The ends lost 0 bases at V and 4 bases at J; junction bases unmatched: 2. The CDR3 has 15 amino acids. Germline V lookup: CDR1 SGHKS, CDR2 YYEKEE (reference sequence). Full variable domain (remainder filled in from reference TRBV5-5 and TRBJ2-3): DAGVTQSPTHLIKTRGQQVTLRCSPISGHKSVSWYQQVLGQGPQFIFQYYEKEERGRGNFPDRFSARQFPNYSSELNVNALLLGDSALYLCASSLVDRGADTQYFGPGTRLTVL.

The rearrangement links TRBV5-6 to TRBJ2-7, with 7 bases matching TRBD1. CDR1 and CDR2 from the germline V gene are SGHDT and YYEEEE. This CDR3 has 13 amino acids. J was trimmed by 3 bases and V by 4 bases; bases with no gene match: 4. The CDR3 DNA sequence: TGTGCCAGCAGCCGGGACAGACACTACGAGCAGTACTTC. This codes for CASSRDRHYEQYF.

This clone occurred a few times. V is TRBV15 and J is TRBJ2-7; 9 bases are a match to TRBD1. Germline loops: CDR1 LNHNV, CDR2 YYDKDF (reference sequence). The CDR3 loop spans 15 amino acids. Unmatched junction bases numbered 5, after V lost 2 bases and J lost 3 bases. The DNA for the CDR3 is TGTGCCACCAGCAGACACGGGGACAGGGTCTACGAGCAGTACTTC. It specifies CATSRHGDRVYEQYF.

The rearrangement uses TRBV27 and TRBJ2-7; tentative D call: TRBD1 (5 bases). V was clipped by 6 bases and J by 2 bases, with 11 bases between them. This CDR3 has 13 amino acids. Germline V gene sequence: CDR1 MNHEY, CDR2 SMNVEV (reference sequence). The CDR3 coding sequence is TGTGCCAGCAGCCCGACAGCCACCTACGAGCAGTACTTC. This translates into CASSPTATYEQYF.

This clone came up once. The J gene is TRBJ1-2, the V gene TRBV6-5; TRBD1 agrees at 9 bases. Germline V gene lookup returns CDR1 MNHEY and CDR2 SVGAGI. Trimming cost V 6 bases and J 8 bases; bases outside gene matches: 7. The CDR3 consists of 13 residues. CDR3 in amino acids: CASSQGQGNGYTF. In nucleotides, the CDR3 is TGTGCCAGCAGCCAAGGACAGGGGAACGGCTACACCTTC.

The genes are TRBV28 and TRBJ1-1; D perhaps matches TRBD1 (6 bases). Trimming stripped 3 bases from V and 7 bases from J, with 12 bases between. CDR1 is MDHEN, CDR2 SYDVKM, per germline. The CDR3 totals 13 residues. This chain's CDR3 is CASSFAGRGEAFF. In DNA, the CDR3 is TGTGCCAGCAGTTTTGCGGGCAGGGGTGAAGCTTTCTTT.

This clone was recorded only once. The chain joins TRBV2 to TRBJ1-1, with a possible D match to TRBD1 (5 bases). Per germline, CDR1 SNHLY and CDR2 FYNNEI. The CDR3 has 17 amino acids. Trimming took off 10 bases at V and 0 bases at J, with 24 bases between the two ends. The CDR3 loop reads CANLYRKGPPMNTEAFF. The CDR3 DNA reads as TGTGCCAACCTCTACCGGAAGGGGCCTCCTATGAACACTGAAGCTTTCTTT.

The chain employs TRBV19 and TRBJ1-5, with no clear D. CDR3 length: 19 amino acids. The germline CDR1 and CDR2 sequences are LNHDA and SQIVND (reference sequence). V dropped 7 bases and J dropped 0 bases, with 25 bases sitting between them. The CDR3 region has the DNA TGTGCCAGTACCCACCAGGCCCACGCCCACGCAGATAGCAATCAGCCCCAGCATTTT. Its protein is CASTHQAHAHADSNQPQHF.

This clone was recorded a few times. The chain is built from TRBV4-3 and TRBJ2-2, with D perhaps matching TRBD1 (6 bases). Trimming pared 1 base from V and 0 bases from J, leaving 15 bases between. The germline gives CDR1 LGHNA, CDR2 YSLEER. The CDR3 consists of 18 residues. The DNA for the CDR3 is TGCGCCAGCAGCCAAGGTTTTGCTGGGGGCGCGAACACCGGGGAGCTGTTTTTT. This sequence encodes CASSQGFAGGANTGELFF.

This rearrangement joins TRBV10-2 to TRBJ2-2; a weak D match, TRBD2 (6 bases). This CDR3 is built from 15 residues. Per germline, CDR1 WSHSY and CDR2 SAAADI. Trimming cost V 1 base and J 4 bases, with 10 bases left between them. The CDR3 DNA is TGCGCCAGCAGTGAGTTAAGCGGGCCCACCGGGGAGCTGTTTTTT. Its translation: CASSELSGPTGELFF.

The rearrangement joins TRBV7-3 to TRBJ2-1, with D maybe TRBD2 (7 bases). With 0 bases removed from V and 8 bases from J, the gap between germline ends came to 20 bases. The CDR3 consists of 17 residues. In germline, CDR1 is SGHTA, CDR2 FQGTGA. CDR3: CASSLTTPGKGGDEQFF. CDR3 nucleotide sequence: TGTGCCAGCAGCTTAACAACCCCGGGAAAAGGGGGGGATGAGCAGTTCTTC.

The V gene is TRBV5-4, the J gene TRBJ2-2; maybe TRBD1 (6 bases). CDR1 and CDR2 from the germline V gene are SGHNT and YYREEE (reference sequence). CDR3 size: 15 residues. With 0 bases removed from V and 6 bases from J, the gap between germline ends came to 12 bases. This CDR3 reads CASSLGAGDAGELFF. For the CDR3, the DNA is TGTGCCAGCAGCTTGGGCGCAGGGGACGCCGGGGAGCTGTTTTTT.

The chain employs TRBV4-3 and TRBJ2-7, with 10 bases that match TRBD2. The CDR3 runs to 14 residues. J lost 3 bases, V lost 6 bases, and 5 bases had no gene match. CDR1 LGHNA and CDR2 YSLEER come from the germline V gene. The CDR3 DNA is TGCGCCAGCAGTATGAGCGGGAGGGTCTACGAGCAGTACTTC. This encodes CASSMSGRVYEQYF.

The chain employs TRBV11-3 and TRBJ2-7, with D maybe TRBD1 (6 bases). The CDR3 consists of 14 residues. Germline V gene sequence: CDR1 SGHNT, CDR2 YENEEA. V lost 5 bases and J 2 bases, leaving 13 bases between the germline ends. Written as DNA, the CDR3 is TGTGCCAGCAGCCCCCGAGGGGGTCCCTACGAGCAGTACTTC. As protein: CASSPRGGPYEQYF.

The V call is TRBV5-1, the J call TRBJ1-4; 10 bases fit TRBD1. Germline V gene sequence: CDR1 SGHRS, CDR2 YFSETQ. J was trimmed by 6 bases and V by 6 bases; bases with no gene match: 8. The CDR3 totals 15 residues. This chain's CDR3 is CASTRDRGLHEKLFF. The DNA for the CDR3 is TGCGCCAGCACGCGTGACAGGGGGCTTCATGAAAAACTGTTTTTT.

With respect to this clone: This specimen includes other DNA sequences encoding the same CDR3. The chain couples TRBV20-1 to TRBJ2-5; perhaps TRBD2 as D (6 bases). Germline values: CDR1 DFQATT, CDR2 SNEGSKA (reference sequence). Trimming shortened V by 3 bases and J by 4 bases, and 6 bases separated the two germline ends. The CDR3 is 11 amino acids. CDR3 loop: CSARGGETQYF. The CDR3, as DNA: TGCAGTGCTAGGGGGGGAGAGACCCAGTACTTC.